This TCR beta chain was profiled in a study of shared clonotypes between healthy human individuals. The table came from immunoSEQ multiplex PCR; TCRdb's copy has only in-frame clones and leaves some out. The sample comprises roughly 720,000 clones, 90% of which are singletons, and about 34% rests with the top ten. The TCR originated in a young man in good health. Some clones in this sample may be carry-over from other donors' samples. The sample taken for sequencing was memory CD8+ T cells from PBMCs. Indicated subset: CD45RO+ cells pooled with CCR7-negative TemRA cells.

In DNA form, the CDR3 reads TGTGCCAGCAGCTTAGGGACTAGCGGGGCCCTAGATACGCAGTATTTT. It codes for CASSLGTSGALDTQYF. This chain uses TRBV7-3 with TRBJ2-3, with 13 bases identical to TRBD2. The V gene's germline CDR1 is SGHTA and CDR2 FQGTGA. The V and J ends lost 2 bases and 5 bases, in that order; junction bases with no gene match: 4. The length of the CDR3 is 16 residues.